Here is one TCR beta chain with its context. At one of its ends the junction is not consistent with the germline gene, which may arise from a read error. This sample stems from a study of Graves' ophthalmopathy and Graves' hyperthyroidism. The CDR3 runs 16 residues. Per the germline V gene, CDR1 is MGHRA and CDR2 is YSYEKL. TCR beta CDR3 amplification used RNA transcripts. HTBI primers were used in a first-round RT-PCR, which preceded a second-round multiplex PCR. TCRdb processed the multiplex PCR reads anew with MiXCR; each CDR3 protein has one entry. Here the sample spans 300,000 to 450,000 distinct CDR3 sequences, about 18% being singletons.

This rearrangement joins TRBV4-1 to TRBJ2-5, with TRBD2 matching 11 bases. Source material: peripheral blood. This receptor was obtained from an adult woman with stable Graves' hyperthyroidism. The CDR3 here is CASSQVAGGPLETQYF. CDR3 DNA: TGCGCCAGCAGTCAAGTAGCGGGAGGGCCCCTAGAGACCCAGTACTTC.